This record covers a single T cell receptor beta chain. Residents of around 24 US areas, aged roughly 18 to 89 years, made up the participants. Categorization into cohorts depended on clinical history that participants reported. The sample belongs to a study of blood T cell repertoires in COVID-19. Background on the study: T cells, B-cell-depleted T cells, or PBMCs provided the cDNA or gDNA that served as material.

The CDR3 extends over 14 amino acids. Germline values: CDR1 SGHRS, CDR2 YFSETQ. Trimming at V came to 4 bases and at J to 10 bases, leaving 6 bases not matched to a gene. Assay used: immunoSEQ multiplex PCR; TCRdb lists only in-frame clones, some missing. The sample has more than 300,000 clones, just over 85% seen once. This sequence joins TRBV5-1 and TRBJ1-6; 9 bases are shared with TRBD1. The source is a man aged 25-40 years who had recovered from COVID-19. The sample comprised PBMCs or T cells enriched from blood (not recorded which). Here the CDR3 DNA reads TGCGCCAGCAGCCCGGACAGGGGCGGATCACCCCTCCACTTT. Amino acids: CASSPDRGGSPLHF.